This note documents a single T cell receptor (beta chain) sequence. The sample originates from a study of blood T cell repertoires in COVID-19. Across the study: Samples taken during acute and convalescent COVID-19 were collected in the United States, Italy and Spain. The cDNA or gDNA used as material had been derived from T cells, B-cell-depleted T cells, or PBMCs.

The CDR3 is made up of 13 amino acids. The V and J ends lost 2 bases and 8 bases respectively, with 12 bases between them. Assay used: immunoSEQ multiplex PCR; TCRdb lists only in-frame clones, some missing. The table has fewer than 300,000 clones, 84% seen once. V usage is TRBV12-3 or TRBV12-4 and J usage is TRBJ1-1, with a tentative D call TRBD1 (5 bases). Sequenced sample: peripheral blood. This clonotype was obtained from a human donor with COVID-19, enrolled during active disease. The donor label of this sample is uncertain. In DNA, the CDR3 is TGTGCCAGCAGTTTACTGACGGGGGGGGAAGCTTTCTTT. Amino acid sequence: CASSLLTGGEAFF.